Sequencing of this T cell receptor (beta chain) was carried out in a study of control samples from healthy donors and cancer patients. Sequencing was performed with immunoSEQ multiplex PCR; in TCRdb, only in-frame clones are kept and a portion is missing. The sample lists 150,000 to 200,000 clones, around nine tenths occurring once. The V end lost 0 bases, the J end lost 3 bases, and 8 bases lay between the germline ends. The CDR3 runs to 15 residues. The specimen sequenced was blood. This sequence originates from a man aged 25-45 years in good health. The V gene is TRBV23-1, the J gene TRBJ1-4; no definite D call. TRBV23-1 is an ORF, with its function uncertain. CDR3 DNA: TGCGCCAGCAGTCAATCGTCAGGCCCTAATGAAAAACTGTTTTTT. It is translated as CASSQSSGPNEKLFF.